This entry describes one T cell receptor (beta chain). Data came from immunoSEQ multiplex PCR; TCRdb stores just in-frame clones and leaves some out. This sample yields around 2.1 million clones, of which nearly 97% are seen a single time; over 0.1% belongs to the top ten. The V and J ends lost 7 bases and 7 bases respectively, with 13 bases between them. The CDR3 runs 12 residues. The germline V gene has CDR1 SQVTM and CDR2 ANQGSEA. These data belong to a study of shared clonotypes between healthy human individuals. Overall study context: Each donor contributed plates that comprised three CD4 naive, three CD4 memory, two CD8 naive and one CD8 memory.

The sample consisted of naive CD4+ T cells sorted from blood. The subset was: CD45RA+ positively selected. The chain combines TRBV29-1 with TRBJ1-4; D gene ambiguous. The receptor's source is a man younger than 30 in good health. The CDR3 DNA is TGCAGCGCCCAGGCAGACCCTGAAAAACTGTTTTTT. Translated, it gives CSAQADPEKLFF.